This is a list of T cell receptor beta chains from one sample in a study of identifying expanded T cells in peripheral blood. Generated by immunoSEQ multiplex PCR, the TCRdb table keeps only in-frame clones and is missing some. Of about 82,000 clones listed, roughly 90% were seen once; the top ten hold 7% to 7.5%. The sequenced material came from blood. These receptors came from a person aged 18-70 years in good health. Both conserved end residues are part of each CDR3. A D gene is named only where the DNA matches it firmly. The size of a clone is reported for some rows only, either as once, few or many, or as a class for expanded clones.

abundance: .; v_gene: TRBV19; d_gene: .; j_gene: TRBJ1-5; CDR3aa: CASSRSGPQDLVQPQHF; CDR3nt: TGTGCCAGTAGTCGTTCAGGGCCCCAGGATCTAGTTCAGCCCCAGCATTTT
abundance: .; v_gene: TRBV7-8; d_gene: .; j_gene: TRBJ1-2; CDR3aa: CASSYRRQNYGYTF; CDR3nt: TGTGCCAGCAGCTACCGACGGCAGAACTATGGCTACACCTTC
abundance: few; v_gene: TRBV6-5; d_gene: .; j_gene: TRBJ1-5; CDR3aa: CASSDRGYQPQHF; CDR3nt: TGTGCCAGCAGTGATAGGGGATATCAGCCCCAGCATTTT
abundance: .; v_gene: TRBV5-1; d_gene: .; j_gene: TRBJ2-3; CDR3aa: CASRAGPSTDTQYF; CDR3nt: TGCGCCAGCAGAGCCGGACCTAGCACAGATACGCAGTATTTT
abundance: once; v_gene: TRBV7-9; d_gene: .; j_gene: TRBJ2-5; CDR3aa: CASSAGTETQYF; CDR3nt: TGTGCCAGCAGCGCGGGGACGGAGACCCAGTACTTC
abundance: .; v_gene: TRBV5-4; d_gene: .; j_gene: TRBJ2-2; CDR3aa: CASSLDRVNTGELFF; CDR3nt: TGTGCCAGCAGCTTGGACAGAGTCAACACCGGGGAGCTGTTTTTT
abundance: .; v_gene: TRBV2; d_gene: .; j_gene: TRBJ1-3; CDR3aa: CASNQQGESSGNTIYF; CDR3nt: TGTGCCAGCAACCAACAAGGGGAGAGCTCTGGAAACACCATATATTTT
abundance: .; v_gene: TRBV6-5; d_gene: TRBD1; j_gene: TRBJ1-5; CDR3aa: CASSRSGTGDQPQHF; CDR3nt: TGTGCCAGCAGCCGAAGCGGGACAGGAGATCAGCCCCAGCATTTT
abundance: .; v_gene: TRBV30; d_gene: TRBD2; j_gene: TRBJ2-3; CDR3aa: CAWSPTQREVTDTQYF; CDR3nt: TGTGCCTGGAGCCCGACTCAACGGGAGGTCACAGATACGCAGTATTTT
abundance: .; v_gene: TRBV6-5; d_gene: TRBD1; j_gene: TRBJ1-2; CDR3aa: CAITPTGTNYGYTF; CDR3nt: TGTGCCATCACCCCGACAGGGACTAACTATGGCTACACCTTC
abundance: .; v_gene: TRBV29-1; d_gene: .; j_gene: TRBJ1-2; CDR3aa: CSVLLPSYGYTF; CDR3nt: TGCAGCGTTTTACTCCCAAGCTATGGCTACACCTTC
abundance: once; v_gene: TRBV9; d_gene: TRBD2; j_gene: TRBJ2-2; CDR3aa: CASGRLAGQSGELFF; CDR3nt: TGTGCCAGCGGTAGACTAGCGGGACAAAGCGGGGAGCTGTTTTTT
abundance: once; v_gene: TRBV19; d_gene: .; j_gene: TRBJ2-7; CDR3aa: CASSRQVSLYEQYF; CDR3nt: TGTGCCAGTAGTCGACAGGTGTCCCTATACGAGCAGTACTTC
abundance: once; v_gene: TRBV18; d_gene: TRBD1; j_gene: TRBJ1-5; CDR3aa: CASSPQGTGSNQPQHF; CDR3nt: TGTGCCAGCTCACCCCAAGGGACAGGGTCCAATCAGCCCCAGCATTTT
abundance: .; v_gene: TRBV6-4; d_gene: .; j_gene: TRBJ1-5; CDR3aa: CANSDSLVRGGQPQHF; CDR3nt: TGTGCCAACAGTGACTCTCTCGTTCGGGGAGGACAGCCCCAGCATTTT
abundance: .; v_gene: TRBV5-4; d_gene: TRBD1; j_gene: TRBJ1-2; CDR3aa: CASRPDRLGYGYTF; CDR3nt: TGTGCCAGCAGACCGGACAGGCTAGGCTATGGCTACACCTTC
abundance: .; v_gene: TRBV5-1; d_gene: TRBD1; j_gene: TRBJ1-1; CDR3aa: CASNRGMNTEAFF; CDR3nt: TGCGCCTCGAACAGGGGGATGAACACTGAAGCTTTCTTT
abundance: .; v_gene: TRBV6-1; d_gene: .; j_gene: TRBJ1-2; CDR3aa: CASLPFQAGYGYTF; CDR3nt: TGTGCCAGCCTACCTTTTCAGGCGGGGTATGGCTACACCTTC
abundance: .; v_gene: TRBV6-6; d_gene: .; j_gene: TRBJ2-2; CDR3aa: CASSSRQADTGELFF; CDR3nt: TGTGCCAGCAGTAGCCGACAGGCGGACACCGGGGAGCTGTTTTTT
abundance: .; v_gene: TRBV29-1; d_gene: .; j_gene: TRBJ2-7; CDR3aa: CRAFLEYF; CDR3nt: TGCAGGGCGTTTCTTGAGTACTTC
abundance: .; v_gene: TRBV19; d_gene: .; j_gene: TRBJ1-1; CDR3aa: CASSIILTVVNTEAFF; CDR3nt: TGTGCCAGTAGTATAATTCTGACAGTGGTGAACACTGAAGCTTTCTTT
abundance: few; v_gene: TRBV5-6; d_gene: .; j_gene: TRBJ1-1; CDR3aa: CASSLGRTVNTEAFF; CDR3nt: TGTGCCAGCAGCTTGGGGCGGACGGTGAACACTGAAGCTTTCTTT
abundance: .; v_gene: TRBV4-1; d_gene: .; j_gene: TRBJ2-1; CDR3aa: CASSQEYRGGYNEQFF; CDR3nt: TGCGCCAGCAGCCAAGAGTATAGGGGGGGTTACAATGAGCAGTTCTTC
abundance: .; v_gene: TRBV5-1; d_gene: .; j_gene: TRBJ2-2; CDR3aa: CASRDTANTGELFF; CDR3nt: TGCGCCAGCAGGGACACCGCGAACACCGGGGAGCTGTTTTTT
abundance: .; v_gene: TRBV4-2; d_gene: .; j_gene: TRBJ1-1; CDR3aa: CASSQGGRMNTEAFF; CDR3nt: TGTGCCAGCAGCCAAGGCGGCAGGATGAACACTGAAGCTTTCTTT
abundance: .; v_gene: TRBV19; d_gene: .; j_gene: TRBJ2-1; CDR3aa: CASSPFGGLPHNEQFF; CDR3nt: TGTGCCAGTAGTCCCTTCGGCGGACTACCCCACAATGAGCAGTTCTTC
abundance: once; v_gene: TRBV19; d_gene: .; j_gene: TRBJ1-5; CDR3aa: CASRRDPNQPQHF; CDR3nt: TGTGCCAGTAGGAGGGACCCCAACCAGCCCCAGCATTTT
abundance: .; v_gene: TRBV6-1; d_gene: TRBD2; j_gene: TRBJ2-7; CDR3aa: CASSEVAGAPRMQYF; CDR3nt: TGTGCCAGCAGTGAAGTAGCGGGCGCTCCCAGAATGCAGTACTTC
abundance: .; v_gene: TRBV6-1; d_gene: .; j_gene: TRBJ2-3; CDR3aa: CASSDHTDTQYF; CDR3nt: TGTGCCAGCAGTGACCATACAGATACGCAGTATTTT
abundance: .; v_gene: TRBV6-6; d_gene: .; j_gene: TRBJ1-5; CDR3aa: CASRTRDVSNQPQHF; CDR3nt: TGTGCCAGCAGAACCAGGGACGTTAGCAATCAGCCCCAGCATTTT
abundance: .; v_gene: TRBV27; d_gene: TRBD1; j_gene: TRBJ2-7; CDR3aa: CASSYGQGGEQYF; CDR3nt: TGTGCCAGCAGTTACGGACAGGGTGGCGAGCAGTACTTC
abundance: .; v_gene: TRBV19; d_gene: TRBD2; j_gene: TRBJ2-2; CDR3aa: CASCRGSGGNTGELFF; CDR3nt: TGTGCCAGTTGCCGGGGTAGCGGGGGGAACACCGGGGAGCTGTTTTTT
abundance: .; v_gene: TRBV30; d_gene: .; j_gene: TRBJ1-5; CDR3aa: CAWSVSGRGPQHF; CDR3nt: TGTGCCTGGAGTGTATCCGGCCGGGGGCCCCAGCATTTT
abundance: .; v_gene: TRBV5-1; d_gene: .; j_gene: TRBJ2-1; CDR3aa: CASSPMGTLSNNEQFF; CDR3nt: TGCGCCAGCAGCCCGATGGGGACTTTAAGTAACAATGAGCAGTTCTTC
abundance: .; v_gene: TRBV5-1; d_gene: .; j_gene: TRBJ1-3; CDR3aa: CASSGMGSGNTIYF; CDR3nt: TGCGCCAGCAGCGGGATGGGCTCTGGAAACACCATATATTTT
abundance: .; v_gene: TRBV4-2; d_gene: .; j_gene: TRBJ1-2; CDR3aa: CASSQEAGEDGYTF; CDR3nt: TGTGCCAGCAGCCAAGAGGCAGGGGAGGATGGCTACACCTTC
abundance: .; v_gene: TRBV19; d_gene: TRBD2; j_gene: TRBJ2-3; CDR3aa: CASSMSASGRDTQYF; CDR3nt: TGTGCCAGTAGTATGTCGGCTAGCGGGAGAGATACGCAGTATTTT
abundance: .; v_gene: TRBV20-1; d_gene: .; j_gene: TRBJ2-5; CDR3aa: CSAWRETQYF; CDR3nt: TGCAGTGCTTGGCGAGAGACCCAGTACTTC
abundance: few; v_gene: TRBV19; d_gene: TRBD1; j_gene: TRBJ1-6; CDR3aa: CASSKDPRGNSPLHF; CDR3nt: TGTGCCAGTAGCAAAGACCCCAGGGGGAATTCACCCCTCCACTTT
abundance: .; v_gene: TRBV29-1; d_gene: .; j_gene: TRBJ2-1; CDR3aa: CSVDRTATYNEQFF; CDR3nt: TGCAGCGTCGACCGGACGGCAACCTACAATGAGCAGTTCTTC
abundance: .; v_gene: TRBV10-1; d_gene: TRBD1; j_gene: TRBJ2-1; CDR3aa: CASSAGGAGNEQFF; CDR3nt: TGCGCCAGCAGTGCAGGGGGCGCGGGCAATGAGCAGTTCTTC
abundance: .; v_gene: TRBV5-6; d_gene: TRBD1; j_gene: TRBJ1-6; CDR3aa: CASSAGQGQALHF; CDR3nt: TGTGCCAGCAGCGCGGGACAGGGGCAGGCCCTCCACTTT
abundance: few; v_gene: TRBV7-2; d_gene: TRBD2; j_gene: TRBJ2-1; CDR3aa: CASSLWGGSTYNEQFF; CDR3nt: TGTGCCAGCAGCTTGTGGGGCGGGAGTACCTACAATGAGCAGTTCTTC
abundance: .; v_gene: TRBV4-1; d_gene: TRBD1; j_gene: TRBJ2-3; CDR3aa: CASSQVDRDADTQYF; CDR3nt: TGCGCCAGCAGCCAAGTGGACAGGGACGCAGATACGCAGTATTTT
abundance: .; v_gene: TRBV5-1; d_gene: .; j_gene: TRBJ2-3; CDR3aa: CASSPGSVGTTDTQYF; CDR3nt: TGCGCCAGCAGCCCTGGTTCTGTAGGGACCACAGATACGCAGTATTTT
abundance: .; v_gene: TRBV7-9; d_gene: .; j_gene: TRBJ1-2; CDR3aa: CASSTLDNLNYGYTF; CDR3nt: TGTGCCAGCAGCACGCTGGACAACCTAAACTATGGCTACACCTTC
abundance: .; v_gene: TRBV9; d_gene: .; j_gene: TRBJ1-4; CDR3aa: CASSVAGGLNEKLFF; CDR3nt: TGTGCCAGCAGCGTAGCCGGGGGCCTTAATGAAAAACTGTTTTTT
abundance: .; v_gene: TRBV14; d_gene: .; j_gene: TRBJ2-6; CDR3aa: CASSQVYGTQNSGANVLTF; CDR3nt: TGTGCCAGCAGCCAAGTATACGGGACACAAAACTCTGGGGCCAACGTCCTGACTTTC
abundance: .; v_gene: TRBV19; d_gene: .; j_gene: TRBJ1-6; CDR3aa: CASSSDRNSPLHF; CDR3nt: TGTGCCAGTAGTTCCGACAGGAATTCACCCCTCCACTTT
abundance: .; v_gene: TRBV6-1; d_gene: .; j_gene: TRBJ1-2; CDR3aa: CASSGSRGGGAPGYTF; CDR3nt: TGTGCCAGCAGTGGCTCGAGAGGTGGAGGGGCCCCTGGCTACACCTTC
abundance: .; v_gene: TRBV10-2; d_gene: TRBD1; j_gene: TRBJ1-5; CDR3aa: CASSGTGSQPQHF; CDR3nt: TGCGCCAGCAGTGGGACAGGGAGTCAGCCCCAGCATTTT
abundance: .; v_gene: TRBV4-2; d_gene: .; j_gene: TRBJ1-1; CDR3aa: CASSQPSGLVTEAFF; CDR3nt: TGTGCCAGCAGCCAACCTTCGGGGTTGGTCACTGAAGCTTTCTTT
abundance: .; v_gene: TRBV5-1; d_gene: .; j_gene: TRBJ2-7; CDR3aa: CASTALGQNEQYF; CDR3nt: TGCGCCAGCACCGCGTTGGGGCAGAACGAGCAGTACTTC
abundance: .; v_gene: TRBV18; d_gene: .; j_gene: TRBJ1-1; CDR3aa: CASSPLGRYTEAFF; CDR3nt: TGTGCCAGCTCACCACTGGGACGGTACACTGAAGCTTTCTTT
abundance: .; v_gene: TRBV9; d_gene: .; j_gene: TRBJ1-3; CDR3aa: CASILGGVSGNTIYF; CDR3nt: TGTGCCAGCATACTAGGGGGGGTCTCTGGAAACACCATATATTTT
abundance: few; v_gene: TRBV4-2; d_gene: .; j_gene: TRBJ1-5; CDR3aa: CASSQGLADQPQHF; CDR3nt: TGTGCCAGCAGCCAAGGATTGGCCGATCAGCCCCAGCATTTT
abundance: .; v_gene: TRBV18; d_gene: TRBD2; j_gene: TRBJ2-1; CDR3aa: CASSPLAGGPGYNEQFF; CDR3nt: TGTGCCAGCTCACCGCTAGCGGGAGGGCCGGGTTACAATGAGCAGTTCTTC
abundance: .; v_gene: TRBV11-3; d_gene: .; j_gene: TRBJ2-1; CDR3aa: CASSARPSSKYSYNEQFF; CDR3nt: TGTGCCAGCAGCGCCCGACCCTCTTCTAAATACTCCTACAATGAGCAGTTCTTC
abundance: .; v_gene: TRBV11-1; d_gene: TRBD1; j_gene: TRBJ1-1; CDR3aa: CASITLQGLGTEAFF; CDR3nt: TGTGCCAGCATTACCCTACAGGGGTTGGGCACTGAAGCTTTCTTT